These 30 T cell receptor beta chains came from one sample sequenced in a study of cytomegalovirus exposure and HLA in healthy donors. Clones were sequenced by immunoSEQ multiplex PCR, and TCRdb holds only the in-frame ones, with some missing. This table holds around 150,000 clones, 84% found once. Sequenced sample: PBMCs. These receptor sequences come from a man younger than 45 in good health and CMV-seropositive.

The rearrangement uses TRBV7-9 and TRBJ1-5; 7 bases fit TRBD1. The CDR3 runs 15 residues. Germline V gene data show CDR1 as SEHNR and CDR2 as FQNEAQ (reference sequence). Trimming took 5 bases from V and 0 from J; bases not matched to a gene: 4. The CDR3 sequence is CASSRTGNSNQPQHF. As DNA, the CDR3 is TGTGCCAGCAGCCGGACAGGAAATAGCAATCAGCCCCAGCATTTT.

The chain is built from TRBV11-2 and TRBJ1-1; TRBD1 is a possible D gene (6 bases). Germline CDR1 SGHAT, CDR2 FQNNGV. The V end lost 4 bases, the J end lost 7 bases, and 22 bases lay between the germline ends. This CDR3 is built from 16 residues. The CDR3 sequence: CASSSRVLGSTGEAFF. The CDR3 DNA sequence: TGTGCCAGCAGCTCCAGGGTTCTCGGTTCGACAGGTGAAGCTTTCTTT.

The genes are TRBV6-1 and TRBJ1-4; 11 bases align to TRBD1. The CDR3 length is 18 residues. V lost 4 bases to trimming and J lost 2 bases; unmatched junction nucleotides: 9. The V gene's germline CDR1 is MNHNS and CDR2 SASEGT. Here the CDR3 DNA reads TGTGCCAGCAGTGGAGTCTGGGGACAGGGGGGGACTAATGAAAAACTGTTTTTT. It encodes CASSGVWGQGGTNEKLFF.

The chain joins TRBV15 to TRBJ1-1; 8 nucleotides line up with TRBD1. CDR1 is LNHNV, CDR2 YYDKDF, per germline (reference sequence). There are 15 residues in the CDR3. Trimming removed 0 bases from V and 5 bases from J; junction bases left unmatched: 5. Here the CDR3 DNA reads TGTGCCACCAGCAGAGACTGGACAGGGATGACTGAAGCTTTCTTT. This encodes CATSRDWTGMTEAFF. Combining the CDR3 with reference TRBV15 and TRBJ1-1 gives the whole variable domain DAMVIQNPRYQVTQFGKPVTLSCSQTLNHNVMYWYQQKSSQAPKLLFHYYDKDFNNEADTPDNFQSRRPNTSFCFLDIRSPGLGDTAMYLCATSRDWTGMTEAFFGQGTRLTVV.

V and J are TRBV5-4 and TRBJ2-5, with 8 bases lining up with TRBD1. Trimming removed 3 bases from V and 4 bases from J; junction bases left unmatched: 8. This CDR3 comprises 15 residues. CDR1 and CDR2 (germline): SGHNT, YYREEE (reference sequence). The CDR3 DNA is TGTGCCAGCAGCTCAACGACAGGGGTGGGAGAGACCCAGTACTTC. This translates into CASSSTTGVGETQYF.

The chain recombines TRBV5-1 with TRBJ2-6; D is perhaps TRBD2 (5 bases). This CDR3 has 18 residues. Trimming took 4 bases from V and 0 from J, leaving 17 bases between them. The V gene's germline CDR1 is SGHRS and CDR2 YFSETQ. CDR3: CASSLMTTPSSGANVLTF. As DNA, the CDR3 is TGCGCCAGCAGCCTTATGACTACCCCTAGCTCTGGGGCCAACGTCCTGACTTTC.

The CDR3 here is CASSLSGRGEQYF. As DNA, the CDR3 is TGTGCCAGCAGTTTAAGCGGGAGAGGAGAGCAGTACTTC. V usage is TRBV28 and J usage is TRBJ2-7, with TRBD2 matching 8 bases. Germline CDR1 is MDHEN and CDR2 is SYDVKM. The CDR3 is 13 amino acids. The trim removed 2 bases at V and 7 bases at J, leaving 4 bases unmatched.

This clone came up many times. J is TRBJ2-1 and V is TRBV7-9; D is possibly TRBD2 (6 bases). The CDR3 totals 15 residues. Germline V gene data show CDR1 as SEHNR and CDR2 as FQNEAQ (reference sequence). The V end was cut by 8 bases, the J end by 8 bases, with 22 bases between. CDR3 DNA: TGTGCCAGCCCTGAGTTCGGGAGTCCGTGGGATGAGCAGTTCTTC. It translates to CASPEFGSPWDEQFF. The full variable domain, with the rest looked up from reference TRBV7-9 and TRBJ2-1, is DTGVSQNPRHKITKRGQNVTFRCDPISEHNRLYWYRQTLGQGPEFLTYFQNEAQLEKSRLLSDRFSAERPKGSFSTLEIQRTEQGDSAMYLCASPEFGSPWDEQFFGPGTRLTVL.

The CDR3 sequence: CASSLTGETQYF. The CDR3 region has the DNA TGTGCCAGCTCACTCACCGGGGAGACCCAGTACTTC. The chain recombines TRBV18 with TRBJ2-5; D remains unclear. From germline, CDR1 is KGHSH and CDR2 LQKENI. The CDR3 consists of 12 residues. Trimming stripped 4 bases from V and 5 bases from J, with 8 bases between.

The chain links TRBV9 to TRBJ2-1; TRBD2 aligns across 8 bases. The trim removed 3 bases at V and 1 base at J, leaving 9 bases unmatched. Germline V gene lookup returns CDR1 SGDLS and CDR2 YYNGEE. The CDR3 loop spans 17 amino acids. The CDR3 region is CASSAPPLAGSYNEQFF. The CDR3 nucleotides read TGTGCCAGCAGCGCACCACCCTTAGCGGGGTCCTACAATGAGCAGTTCTTC. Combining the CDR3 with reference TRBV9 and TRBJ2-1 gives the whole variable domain DSGVTQTPKHLITATGQRVTLRCSPRSGDLSVYWYQQSLDQGLQFLIQYYNGEERAKGNILERFSAQQFPDLHSELNLSSLELGDSALYFCASSAPPLAGSYNEQFFGPGTRLTVL.

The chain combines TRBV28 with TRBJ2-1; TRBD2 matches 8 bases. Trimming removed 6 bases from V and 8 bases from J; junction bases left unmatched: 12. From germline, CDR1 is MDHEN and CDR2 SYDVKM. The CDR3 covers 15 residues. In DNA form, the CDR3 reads TGTGCCAGCAGCACCCCCAAGCGGGAGATCGATGAGCAGTTCTTC. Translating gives CASSTPKREIDEQFF.

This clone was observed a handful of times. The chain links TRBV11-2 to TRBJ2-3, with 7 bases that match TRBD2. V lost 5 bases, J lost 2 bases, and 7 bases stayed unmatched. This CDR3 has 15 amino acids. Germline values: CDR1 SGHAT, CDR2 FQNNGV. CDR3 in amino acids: CASSTQAGLTDTQYF. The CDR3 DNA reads TGTGCCAGCAGCACCCAAGCGGGACTCACAGATACGCAGTATTTT.

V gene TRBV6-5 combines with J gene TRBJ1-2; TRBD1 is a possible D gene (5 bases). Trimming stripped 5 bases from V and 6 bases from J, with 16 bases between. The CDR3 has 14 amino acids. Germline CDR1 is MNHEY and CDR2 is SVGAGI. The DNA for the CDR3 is TGTGCCAGCAGTGACCCCGGGGGAAAAGATGGCTACACCTTC. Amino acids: CASSDPGGKDGYTF.

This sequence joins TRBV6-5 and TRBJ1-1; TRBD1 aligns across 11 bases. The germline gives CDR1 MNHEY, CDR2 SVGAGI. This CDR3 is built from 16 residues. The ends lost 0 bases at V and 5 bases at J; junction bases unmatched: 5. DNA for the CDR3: TGTGCCAGCAGTTACTCTATCGGACAGGGGGCGACTGAAGCTTTCTTT. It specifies CASSYSIGQGATEAFF.

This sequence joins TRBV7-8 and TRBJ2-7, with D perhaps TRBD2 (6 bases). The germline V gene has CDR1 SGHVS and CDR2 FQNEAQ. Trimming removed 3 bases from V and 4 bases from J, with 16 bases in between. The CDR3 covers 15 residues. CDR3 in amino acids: CASSFQRAYGYEQYF. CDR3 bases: TGTGCCAGCAGCTTCCAGCGGGCCTACGGATACGAGCAGTACTTC.

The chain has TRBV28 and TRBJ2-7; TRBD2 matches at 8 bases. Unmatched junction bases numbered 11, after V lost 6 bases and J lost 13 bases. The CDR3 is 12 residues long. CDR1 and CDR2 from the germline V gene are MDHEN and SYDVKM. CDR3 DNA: TGTGCCAGCAGCTACGGACAGCGGGGGAGCTACTTC. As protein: CASSYGQRGSYF.

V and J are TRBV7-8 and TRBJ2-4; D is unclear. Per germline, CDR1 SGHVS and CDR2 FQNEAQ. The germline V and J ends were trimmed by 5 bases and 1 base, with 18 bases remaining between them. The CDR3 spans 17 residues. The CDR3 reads CASSPDRVIRAKNIQYF. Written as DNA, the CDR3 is TGTGCCAGCAGCCCCGACCGGGTAATAAGGGCCAAAAACATTCAGTACTTC.

CDR3 region: CASSLSARISDEQFF. CDR3 nucleotide sequence: TGTGCCAGCAGCTTAAGTGCGAGGATTAGCGATGAGCAGTTCTTC. The J gene is TRBJ2-1, the V gene TRBV7-3, with a possible D match to TRBD2 (5 bases). The germline gives CDR1 SGHTA, CDR2 FQGTGA. V lost 1 base and J lost 8, with 15 bases in between. The CDR3 has 15 amino acids.

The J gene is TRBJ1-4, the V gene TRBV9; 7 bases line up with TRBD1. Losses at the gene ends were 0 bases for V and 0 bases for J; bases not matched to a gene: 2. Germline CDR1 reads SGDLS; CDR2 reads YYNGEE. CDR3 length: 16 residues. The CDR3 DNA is TGTGCCAGCAGCGTAGGCACAGGGGCAACTAATGAAAAACTGTTTTTT. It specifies CASSVGTGATNEKLFF. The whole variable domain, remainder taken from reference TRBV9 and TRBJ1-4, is DSGVTQTPKHLITATGQRVTLRCSPRSGDLSVYWYQQSLDQGLQFLIQYYNGEERAKGNILERFSAQQFPDLHSELNLSSLELGDSALYFCASSVGTGATNEKLFFGSGTQLSVL.

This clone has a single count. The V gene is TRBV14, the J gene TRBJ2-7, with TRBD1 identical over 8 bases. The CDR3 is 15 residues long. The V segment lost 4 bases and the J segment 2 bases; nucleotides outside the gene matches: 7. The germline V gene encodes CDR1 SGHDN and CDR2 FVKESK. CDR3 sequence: CASSPRDRSTYEQYF. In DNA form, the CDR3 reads TGTGCCAGCAGCCCCCGGGACAGGAGTACCTACGAGCAGTACTTC. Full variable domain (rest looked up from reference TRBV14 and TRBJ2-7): EAGVTQFPSHSVIEKGQTVTLRCDPISGHDNLYWYRRVMGKEIKFLLHFVKESKQDESGMPNNRFLAERTGGTYSTLKVQPAELEDSGVYFCASSPRDRSTYEQYFGPGTRLTVT.

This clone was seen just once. CDR3 protein: CASSISRQTSGNTIYF. CDR3 bases: TGTGCCAGCAGCATTAGCCGACAGACTTCTGGAAACACCATATATTTT. The chain couples TRBV7-6 to TRBJ1-3; a possible D gene is TRBD1 (5 bases). CDR3 size: 16 residues. CDR1 is SGHVS and CDR2 is FNYEAQ in the germline V gene. Trimming took 5 bases from V and 1 from J, leaving 15 bases between them. The entire variable domain, with the rest obtained from reference TRBV7-6 and TRBJ1-3, is as follows: GAGVSQSPRYKVTKRGQDVALRCDPISGHVSLYWYRQALGQGPEFLTYFNYEAQQDKSGLPNDRFSAERPEGSISTLTIQRTEQRDSAMYRCASSISRQTSGNTIYFGEGSWLTVV.

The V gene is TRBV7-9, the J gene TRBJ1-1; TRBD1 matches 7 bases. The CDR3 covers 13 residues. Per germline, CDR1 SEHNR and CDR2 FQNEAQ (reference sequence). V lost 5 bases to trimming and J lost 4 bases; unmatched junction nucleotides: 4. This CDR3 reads CASSDRDRTEAFF. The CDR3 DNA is TGTGCCAGCAGCGACAGGGATCGCACTGAAGCTTTCTTT.

CDR3 region: CASSESRTAGYTF. CDR3 DNA: TGTGCCAGCAGCGAGTCTCGGACAGCCGGCTACACCTTC. This chain connects TRBV7-8 to TRBJ1-2, with D possibly being TRBD1 (6 bases). CDR1 and CDR2 from the germline V gene are SGHVS and FQNEAQ. The V end lost 5 bases, the J end lost 8 bases, and 15 bases lay between the germline ends. The CDR3 contains 13 residues.

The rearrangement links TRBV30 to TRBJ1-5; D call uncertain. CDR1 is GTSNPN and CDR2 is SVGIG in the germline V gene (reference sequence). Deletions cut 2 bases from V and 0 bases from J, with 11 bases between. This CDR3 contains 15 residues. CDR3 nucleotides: TGTGCCTGGAGTAAACAGCTTAATAGCAATCAGCCCCAGCATTTT. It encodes CAWSKQLNSNQPQHF.

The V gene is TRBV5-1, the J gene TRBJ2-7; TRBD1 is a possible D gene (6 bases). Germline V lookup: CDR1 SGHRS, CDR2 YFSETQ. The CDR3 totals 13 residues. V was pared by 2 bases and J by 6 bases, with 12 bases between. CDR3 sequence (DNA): TGCGCCAGCAGCTTAGGGACAACAGGCGAGCAGTACTTC. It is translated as CASSLGTTGEQYF.

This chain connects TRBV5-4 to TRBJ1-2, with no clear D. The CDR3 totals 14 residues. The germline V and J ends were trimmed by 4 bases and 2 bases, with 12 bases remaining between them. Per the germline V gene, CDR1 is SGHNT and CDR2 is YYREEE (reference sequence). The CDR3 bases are TGTGCCAGCAGCCGGAGGGAAAAAAACTATGGCTACACCTTC. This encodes CASSRREKNYGYTF.

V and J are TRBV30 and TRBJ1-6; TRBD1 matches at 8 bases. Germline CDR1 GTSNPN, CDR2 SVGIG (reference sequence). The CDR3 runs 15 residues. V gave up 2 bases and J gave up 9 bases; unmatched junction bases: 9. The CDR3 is CAWSLAGQGISPLHF. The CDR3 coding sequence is TGTGCCTGGAGTCTCGCCGGACAGGGAATTTCACCCCTCCACTTT.

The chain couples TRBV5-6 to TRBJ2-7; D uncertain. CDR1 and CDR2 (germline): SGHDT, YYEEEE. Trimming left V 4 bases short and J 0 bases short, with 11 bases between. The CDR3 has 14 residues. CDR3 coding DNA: TGTGCCAGCAGCCTCGCGGCTCTCTCCTACGAGCAGTACTTC. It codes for CASSLAALSYEQYF.

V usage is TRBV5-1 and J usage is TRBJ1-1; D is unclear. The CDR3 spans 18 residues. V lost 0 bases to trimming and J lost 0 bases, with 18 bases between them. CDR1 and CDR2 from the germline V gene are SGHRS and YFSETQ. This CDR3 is CASSLGGGRGWMNTEAFF. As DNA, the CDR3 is TGCGCCAGCAGCTTGGGGGGAGGTCGAGGGTGGATGAACACTGAAGCTTTCTTT. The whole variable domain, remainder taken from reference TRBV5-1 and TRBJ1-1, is KAGVTQTPRYLIKTRGQQVTLSCSPISGHRSVSWYQQTPGQGLQFLFEYFSETQRNKGNFPGRFSGRQFSNSRSEMNVSTLELGDSALYLCASSLGGGRGWMNTEAFFGQGTRLTVV.

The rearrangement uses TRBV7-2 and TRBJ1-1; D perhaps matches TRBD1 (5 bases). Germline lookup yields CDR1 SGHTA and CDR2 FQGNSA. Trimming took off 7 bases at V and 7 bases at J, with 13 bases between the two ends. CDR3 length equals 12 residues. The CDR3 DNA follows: TGTGCCAGCATTGCTGACAGTCTTGAAGCTTTCTTT. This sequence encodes CASIADSLEAFF.